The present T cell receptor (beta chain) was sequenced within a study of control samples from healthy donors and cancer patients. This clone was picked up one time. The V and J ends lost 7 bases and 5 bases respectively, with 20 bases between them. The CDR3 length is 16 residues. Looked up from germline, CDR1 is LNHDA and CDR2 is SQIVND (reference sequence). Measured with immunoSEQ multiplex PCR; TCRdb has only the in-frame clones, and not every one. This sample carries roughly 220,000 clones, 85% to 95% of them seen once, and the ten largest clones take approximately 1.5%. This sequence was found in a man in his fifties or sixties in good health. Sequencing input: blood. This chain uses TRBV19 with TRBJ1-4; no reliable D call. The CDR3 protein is CASTTYGVKANEKLFF. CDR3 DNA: TGTGCCAGTACCACTTATGGGGTCAAGGCGAATGAAAAACTGTTTTTT.